The 21 T cell receptor beta chains presented below share a single source sample, sequenced in a study of blood T cell repertoires in COVID-19. Sequencing was performed with immunoSEQ multiplex PCR; in TCRdb, only in-frame clones are kept and a portion is missing. Among about 86,000 clones listed, approximately 88% were seen once. Sequencing was done on a sample of peripheral blood. These receptor sequences come from an elderly woman with active or convalescent COVID-19.

The chain employs TRBV19 and TRBJ2-7; 9 bases map to TRBD1. The germline V gene has CDR1 LNHDA and CDR2 SQIVND (reference sequence). Trimming took 6 bases from V and 13 from J; bases not matched to a gene: 13. This CDR3 has 13 residues. DNA for the CDR3: TGTGCCAGTAGCGCTAGTACCGGGACAGGGAGATACTTC. This sequence encodes CASSASTGTGRYF.

The CDR3 loop is CASSFLDAEGEQYF. DNA of the CDR3: TGCGCCAGCAGCTTCCTTGATGCTGAGGGCGAGCAGTACTTC. The chain employs TRBV5-1 and TRBJ2-7; D is possibly TRBD2 (5 bases). V was cut by 2 bases and J by 6 bases, with 15 bases left in between. From germline, CDR1 is SGHRS and CDR2 YFSETQ. This CDR3 region has 14 residues.

The rearrangement uses TRBV4-1 and TRBJ2-3; D might be TRBD2 (7 bases). CDR1 MGHRA and CDR2 YSYEKL come from the germline V gene. The germline V and J ends were trimmed by 0 bases and 3 bases, with 16 bases remaining between them. CDR3 length equals 17 residues. The CDR3 sequence is CASSQDGGGGLTDTQYF. In DNA, the CDR3 is TGCGCCAGCAGCCAAGATGGAGGGGGGGGCCTAACAGATACGCAGTATTTT.

The V and J genes are TRBV15 and TRBJ1-5; the D gene is possibly TRBD1 (5 bases). Germline lookup yields CDR1 LNHNV and CDR2 YYDKDF (reference sequence). The CDR3 is 15 residues long. The germline V and J ends were trimmed by 4 bases and 6 bases, with 16 bases remaining between them. The CDR3 bases are TGTGCCACCAGCACAAGATACAGGTTCGGTCAGCCCCAGCATTTT. This sequence encodes CATSTRYRFGQPQHF.

The V and J genes are TRBV3-1 (or the pseudogene TRBV3-2) and TRBJ1-1, with D possibly being TRBD1 (6 bases). The CDR3 consists of 15 residues. Germline V gives CDR1 LGHDT, CDR2 YNNKEL (reference sequence). V was pared by 3 bases and J by 1 base, with 12 bases between. The CDR3 coding sequence is TGTGCCAGCAGCCATCAGGGGTTACGGAACACTGAAGCTTTCTTT. Translating gives CASSHQGLRNTEAFF.

This chain joins TRBV11-2 and TRBJ2-1; D might be TRBD1 (5 bases). Trimming shortened V by 4 bases and J by 5 bases, and 18 bases separated the two germline ends. Germline values: CDR1 SGHAT, CDR2 FQNNGV. This CDR3 comprises 16 residues. CDR3 loop: CASSSHSGLLDNEQFF. The CDR3 nucleotides read TGTGCCAGCAGCTCCCATTCAGGGCTGTTGGACAATGAGCAGTTCTTC.

The J gene is TRBJ2-1, the V gene TRBV7-7; 13 bases agree with TRBD2. Losses at the gene ends were 4 bases for V and 8 bases for J; bases not matched to a gene: 17. Germline V CDR1 and CDR2: SSHAT, FNYEAQ (reference sequence). The CDR3 covers 19 residues. The CDR3 DNA reads TGTGCCAGCAGCTCGAATTCCGTTGACCGACTAGCGGGGGGATATGAGCAGTTCTTC. This gives the protein CASSSNSVDRLAGGYEQFF.

The chain joins TRBV6-5 to TRBJ1-1, with unresolved D. The CDR3 is 14 amino acids. Germline V gene lookup returns CDR1 MNHEY and CDR2 SVGAGI. V dropped 6 bases and J dropped 5 bases, with 16 bases sitting between them. The CDR3 DNA reads TGTGCCAGCAGGCAAACTACCGGGAGAACTGAAGCTTTCTTT. Protein product: CASRQTTGRTEAFF.

This clone turned up a few times. This sequence joins TRBV5-1 and TRBJ2-6; the D gene is possibly TRBD2 (5 bases). Trimming shortened V by 4 bases and J by 0 bases, and 20 bases separated the two germline ends. The CDR3 contains 19 residues. Germline assignment: CDR1 SGHRS and CDR2 YFSETQ. CDR3 sequence: CASSPNPREDLSGANVLTF. The CDR3 DNA reads TGCGCCAGCAGCCCGAACCCCCGGGAAGATCTCTCTGGGGCCAACGTCCTGACTTTC.

The chain recombines TRBV6-5 with TRBJ2-7; 9 bases fit TRBD1. J gave up 4 bases and V 2 bases, and 9 bases lay outside the gene matches. Germline V gene sequence: CDR1 MNHEY, CDR2 SVGAGI. The CDR3 is made up of 16 amino acids. The CDR3 loop is CASSYRVTGGWYEQYF. The CDR3 DNA reads as TGTGCCAGCAGTTACAGGGTTACAGGGGGCTGGTACGAGCAGTACTTC.

V is TRBV11-2 and J is TRBJ2-2; 9 bases line up with TRBD1. This CDR3 has 16 amino acids. Trimming cost V 1 base and J 4 bases; bases outside gene matches: 4. CDR1 is SGHAT and CDR2 is FQNNGV in the germline V gene. CDR3 amino acids: CASSLGDRGFTGELFF. In DNA form, the CDR3 reads TGTGCCAGCAGCTTAGGTGACAGGGGGTTCACCGGGGAGCTGTTTTTT.

V usage is TRBV2 and J usage is TRBJ2-7, with 7 bases that match TRBD1. V dropped 4 bases and J dropped 2; count of bases not matched to a gene: 5. This CDR3 comprises 14 residues. Germline V gives CDR1 SNHLY, CDR2 FYNNEI. The CDR3 bases are TGTGCCAGCAGTGGGGACAGATACACCTACGAGCAGTACTTC. This codes for CASSGDRYTYEQYF. Drawing the rest from reference TRBV2 and TRBJ2-7, the complete variable domain is EPEVTQTPSHQVTQMGQEVILRCVPISNHLYFYWYRQILGQKVEFLVSFYNNEISEKSEIFDDQFSVERPDGSNFTLKIRSTKLEDSAMYFCASSGDRYTYEQYFGPGTRLTVT.

As DNA, the CDR3 is TGTGCCAGCAGTTTGGGACTCAATAAAATAAATGAAAAACTGTTTTTT. Its protein product is CASSLGLNKINEKLFF. The V and J genes are TRBV28 and TRBJ1-4; D is perhaps TRBD1 (5 bases). Looked up from germline, CDR1 is MDHEN and CDR2 is SYDVKM. V gave up 3 bases and J gave up 5 bases, with 16 bases separating them. The length of the CDR3 is 16 residues.

The rearrangement links TRBV14 to TRBJ1-3; 9 bases line up with TRBD1. V lost 5 bases and J lost 5; bases outside the gene matches: 10. The CDR3 spans 16 residues. In germline, CDR1 is SGHDN, CDR2 FVKESK. In nucleotides, the CDR3 is TGTGCCAGCAGCTACTCCTGGACAGGGGATAGAAACACCATATATTTT. It is translated as CASSYSWTGDRNTIYF.

The chain couples TRBV5-4 to TRBJ1-1; 10 bases fit TRBD1. This CDR3 region has 13 residues. Trimming cost V 3 bases and J 6 bases; bases outside gene matches: 2. Germline loops: CDR1 SGHNT, CDR2 YYREEE (reference sequence). The CDR3, as DNA: TGTGCCAGCAGCTACGACAGGGGGCCTGAAGCTTTCTTT. It encodes CASSYDRGPEAFF. Based on the CDR3 plus reference TRBV5-4 and TRBJ1-1, the full variable domain is ETGVTQSPTHLIKTRGQQVTLRCSSQSGHNTVSWYQQALGQGPQFIFQYYREEENGRGNFPPRFSGLQFPNYSSELNVNALELDDSALYLCASSYDRGPEAFFGQGTRLTVV.

The chain couples TRBV19 to TRBJ2-2; possible D gene TRBD1, 5 bases. The germline gives CDR1 LNHDA, CDR2 SQIVND (reference sequence). V was clipped by 10 bases and J by 1 base, with 13 bases between them. The CDR3 length is 14 residues. CDR3 residues: CATGHGWNTGELFF. The CDR3, as DNA: TGTGCCACAGGACATGGGTGGAACACCGGGGAGCTGTTTTTT.

The V gene is TRBV13, the J gene TRBJ1-2; unclear D gene. V dropped 0 bases and J dropped 0 bases, with 8 bases sitting between them. Germline CDR1 and CDR2: PRHDT and FYEKMQ (reference sequence). The CDR3 is made up of 15 amino acids. The CDR3: CASSLGQPANYGYTF. The DNA for the CDR3 is TGTGCCAGCAGCTTAGGACAGCCCGCTAACTATGGCTACACCTTC.

The chain uses TRBV27 and TRBJ2-5, with TRBD2 matching 7 bases. V lost 3 bases and J lost 4; bases outside the gene matches: 14. CDR3 length: 17 residues. The V gene's germline CDR1 is MNHEY and CDR2 SMNVEV (reference sequence). CDR3 sequence: CASSFGGGGGRGETQYF. Written as DNA, the CDR3 is TGTGCCAGCAGTTTCGGCGGGGGAGGCGGCCGTGGAGAGACCCAGTACTTC.

This chain links TRBV7-9 with TRBJ2-1; 12 bases fit TRBD2. Germline CDR1 and CDR2: SEHNR and FQNEAQ (reference sequence). Unmatched junction bases numbered 7, after V lost 7 bases and J lost 3 bases. The CDR3 runs 16 residues. The CDR3 reads CASTETGLAGYNEQFF. In DNA form, the CDR3 reads TGTGCCAGCACTGAAACGGGACTAGCGGGCTACAATGAGCAGTTCTTC. Supplemented by reference TRBV7-9 and TRBJ2-1, the full variable domain reads DTGVSQNPRHKITKRGQNVTFRCDPISEHNRLYWYRQTLGQGPEFLTYFQNEAQLEKSRLLSDRFSAERPKGSFSTLEIQRTEQGDSAMYLCASTETGLAGYNEQFFGPGTRLTVL.

The gene calls are TRBV9 and TRBJ2-5, with 7 bases matching TRBD2. Germline V gene sequence: CDR1 SGDLS, CDR2 YYNGEE. This CDR3 spans 13 amino acids. J lost 4 bases, V lost 1 base, and 1 base had no gene match. The CDR3 nucleotides are TGTGCCAGCAGCGTATCTAGCGGAGAGACCCAGTACTTC. This sequence encodes CASSVSSGETQYF.

The V and J genes are TRBV7-2 and TRBJ2-5; 10 positions agree with TRBD1. Germline CDR1 is SGHTA and CDR2 is FQGNSA. The J segment lost 1 base and the V segment lost 1 base, leaving 6 bases of the junction unmatched. The CDR3 length is 17 residues. Here the CDR3 reads CASSLGRTGGGQETQYF. In DNA, the CDR3 is TGTGCCAGCAGCTTAGGCCGGACAGGGGGAGGCCAAGAGACCCAGTACTTC.